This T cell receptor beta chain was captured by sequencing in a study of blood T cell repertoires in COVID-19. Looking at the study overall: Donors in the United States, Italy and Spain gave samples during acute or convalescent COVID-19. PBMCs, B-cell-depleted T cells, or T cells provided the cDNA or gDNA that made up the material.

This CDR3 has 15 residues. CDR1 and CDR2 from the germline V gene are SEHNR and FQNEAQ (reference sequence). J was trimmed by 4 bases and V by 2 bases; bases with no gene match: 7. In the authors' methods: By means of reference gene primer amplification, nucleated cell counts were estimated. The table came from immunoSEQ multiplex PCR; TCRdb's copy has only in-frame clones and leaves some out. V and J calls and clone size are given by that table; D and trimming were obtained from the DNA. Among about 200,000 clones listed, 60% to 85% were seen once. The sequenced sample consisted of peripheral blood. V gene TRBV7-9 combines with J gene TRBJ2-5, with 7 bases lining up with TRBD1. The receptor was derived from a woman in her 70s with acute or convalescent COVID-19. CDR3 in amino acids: CASSLNDRVGETQYF. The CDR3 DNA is TGTGCCAGCAGCTTAAACGACAGGGTTGGAGAGACCCAGTACTTC.